These 16 T cell receptor beta chains came from one sample sequenced in a study of identical twins. MiXCR was run by TCRdb on the 5' RACE reads, yielding one entry per CDR3 protein. The repertoire has 600,000 to 700,000 distinct CDR3 sequences, 21% of them found once; the top ten carry 4.3%. This sample was shared with a second study, whose subject was T cells expressing NK-cell markers.

Sequencing used PBMCs. The receptors shown here come from a woman aged 18-29 years in good health.

The chain joins TRBV5-1 to TRBJ2-3; D gene ambiguous. Germline V gene sequence: CDR1 SGHRS, CDR2 YFSETQ. The CDR3 is made up of 15 amino acids. Trimming cost V 1 base and J 0 bases, with 9 bases left between them. The CDR3 DNA reads as TGCGCCAGCAGCTTGATGGCGGCCAGCACAGATACGCAGTATTTT. This translates into CASSLMAASTDTQYF.

The gene calls are TRBV20-1 and TRBJ2-7; 7 bases fit TRBD1. The CDR3 length is 14 residues. Germline V gene lookup returns CDR1 DFQATT and CDR2 SNEGSKA (reference sequence). The trim removed 3 bases at V and 5 bases at J, leaving 10 bases unmatched. The CDR3 is CSARATGRIHEQYF. The CDR3 region has the DNA TGCAGTGCTAGGGCGACAGGGCGCATCCACGAGCAGTACTTC.

This clonotype was picked up a small number of times. The chain carries TRBV7-2 and TRBJ2-3; D gene unclear. The CDR3 length is 15 residues. The V gene lost 2 bases and the J gene lost 0 bases, with 9 bases spanning the gap. Germline V lookup: CDR1 SGHTA, CDR2 FQGNSA. CDR3 nucleotides: TGTGCCAGCAGCTTAACCCCCCTAAGCACAGATACGCAGTATTTT. Its translation: CASSLTPLSTDTQYF.

This clonotype was detected a few times. This chain joins TRBV5-5 and TRBJ2-1; D is ambiguous. CDR1 is SGHKS and CDR2 is YYEKEE in the germline V gene (reference sequence). The V end lost 1 base, the J end lost 5 bases, and 10 bases lay between the germline ends. The CDR3 extends over 14 amino acids. The CDR3 DNA sequence: TGTGCCAGCAGCTTGTTGCGGTCAAACAATGAGCAGTTCTTC. It encodes CASSLLRSNNEQFF.

The genes are TRBV6-1 and TRBJ2-1, with unresolved D. The V gene lost 7 bases and the J gene lost 6 bases, with 19 bases spanning the gap. There are 15 residues in the CDR3. Looked up from germline, CDR1 is MNHNS and CDR2 is SASEGT. The chain's CDR3 is CASMLTWGKINEQFF. CDR3 DNA sequence: TGTGCCAGCATGCTAACTTGGGGAAAGATCAATGAGCAGTTCTTC.

In its sample, this clonotype was seen many times. V is TRBV20-1 and J is TRBJ2-3; TRBD2 matches at 7 bases. The CDR3 loop spans 15 amino acids. V shed 5 bases, J shed 4 bases, and the junction held 12 bases outside the gene matches. The germline gives CDR1 DFQATT, CDR2 SNEGSKA (reference sequence). The CDR3 loop is CSAERPGGLADTQYF. CDR3 nucleotide sequence: TGCAGTGCTGAGAGACCGGGAGGCCTTGCAGATACGCAGTATTTT.

This clonotype was seen repeatedly, ten times or more. The V call is TRBV7-2, the J call TRBJ2-5, with unresolved D. V shed 7 bases and J shed 2 bases, with 14 bases lying between them. In germline, CDR1 is SGHTA, CDR2 FQGNSA. The length of the CDR3 is 14 residues. The CDR3 nucleotides are TGTGCCAGCACGCTGGGTTTGGTGCAAGAGACCCAGTACTTC. Its protein product is CASTLGLVQETQYF.

The CDR3 loop reads CSASTSGRGETQYF. In nucleotides, the CDR3 is TGCAGTGCTAGTACCAGCGGGAGAGGAGAGACCCAGTACTTC. The chain carries TRBV20-1 and TRBJ2-5; the match to TRBD2 covers 8 bases. The J segment lost 4 bases and the V segment lost 3 bases, leaving 7 bases of the junction unmatched. Germline V CDR1 and CDR2: DFQATT, SNEGSKA (reference sequence). The CDR3 contains 14 residues.

This sequence joins TRBV18 and TRBJ2-1, with D perhaps matching TRBD1 or TRBD2 (5 bases each). CDR3 length: 15 residues. Per the germline V gene, CDR1 is KGHSH and CDR2 is LQKENI. V lost 2 bases, J lost 4 bases, and 12 bases lay in between. The DNA of the CDR3 is TGTGCCAGCTCACCATACCGGGGACGATACAATGAGCAGTTCTTC. It translates to CASSPYRGRYNEQFF. Looking up the rest from reference TRBV18 and TRBJ2-1 gives the full variable domain: NAGVMQNPRHLVRRRGQEARLRCSPMKGHSHVYWYRQLPEEGLKFMVYLQKENIIDESGMPKERFSAEFPKEGPSILRIQQVVRGDSAAYFCASSPYRGRYNEQFFGPGTRLTVL.

This clonotype was picked up a small number of times. The CDR3 sequence is CASSFGLPMGTQYF. The DNA for the CDR3 is TGTGCCAGCAGTTTCGGCCTCCCGATGGGGACCCAGTACTTC. This chain links TRBV12-3 or TRBV12-4 with TRBJ2-5; D is undetermined. The CDR3 totals 14 residues. Trimming pared 3 bases from V and 7 bases from J, leaving 15 bases between.

This clonotype was detected ten times or more. The chain carries TRBV5-1 and TRBJ2-7; D perhaps matches TRBD1 (5 bases). Trimming stripped 2 bases from V and 1 base from J, with 7 bases between. This CDR3 is 13 amino acids long. The germline CDR1 and CDR2 sequences are SGHRS and YFSETQ. CDR3 protein: CASSLGESYEQYF. CDR3 DNA: TGCGCCAGCAGCTTAGGGGAATCCTACGAGCAGTACTTC.

V usage is TRBV27 and J usage is TRBJ2-1; D unresolved. Trimming cost V 5 bases and J 2 bases, with 7 bases left between them. The CDR3 is made up of 13 amino acids. From germline, CDR1 is MNHEY and CDR2 SMNVEV (reference sequence). The CDR3 spells CASSKGPYNEQFF. The CDR3 bases are TGTGCCAGCAGTAAGGGCCCCTACAATGAGCAGTTCTTC.

This clonotype was counted many times. CDR3 nucleotides: TGCGCCAGCAGTGAGTCTCGAGGTCTTGGAAACACCATATATTTT. As protein: CASSESRGLGNTIYF. The chain links TRBV10-1 to TRBJ1-3, with D unresolved. V was shortened by 0 bases and J by 3 bases, with 9 bases between the two germline ends. The V gene's germline CDR1 is WNHNN and CDR2 SYGVQD (reference sequence). This CDR3 spans 15 amino acids.

This clonotype was observed at least ten times. The gene calls are TRBV25-1 and TRBJ2-3; TRBD1 matches 9 bases. CDR1 MGHDK and CDR2 SYGVNS come from the germline V gene. V shed 3 bases and J 3 bases; nucleotides not matched to a gene: 4. The CDR3 totals 15 residues. CDR3 sequence reads: CASSEGQGVTDTQYF. The DNA of the CDR3 is TGTGCCAGCAGTGAGGGACAGGGAGTGACAGATACGCAGTATTTT. Full variable domain (missing parts from reference TRBV25-1 and TRBJ2-3): EADIYQTPRYLVIGTGKKITLECSQTMGHDKMYWYQQDPGMELHLIHYSYGVNSTEKGDLSSESTVSRIRTEHFPLTLESARPSHTSQYLCASSEGQGVTDTQYFGPGTRLTVL.

V usage is TRBV5-6 and J usage is TRBJ2-2, with a weak D call TRBD1 (7 bases). The CDR3 runs 14 residues. CDR1 and CDR2 from the germline V gene are SGHDT and YYEEEE. Trimming shortened V by 3 bases and J by 7 bases, and 13 bases separated the two germline ends. The CDR3: CASSWRGPGGELFF. CDR3 sequence (DNA): TGTGCCAGCAGCTGGAGGGGGCCGGGCGGGGAGCTGTTTTTT.

This chain joins TRBV15 and TRBJ2-7; 10 nucleotides align to TRBD2. The V gene end was trimmed by 3 bases and the J gene end by 1 base; junction bases not matched to a gene: 6. The CDR3 runs 16 residues. Germline lookup yields CDR1 LNHNV and CDR2 YYDKDF (reference sequence). CDR3 bases: TGTGCCACCAGCAGGTTAGCGGGGGGCGGTTCCTACGAGCAGTACTTC. Translation gives CATSRLAGGGSYEQYF.